This TCR beta chain was profiled in a study of blood T cell repertoires in COVID-19. Data came from immunoSEQ multiplex PCR; TCRdb stores just in-frame clones and leaves some out. This sample has about 110,000 clones, with around 75% found just once. The CDR3 is 15 residues long. V lost 5 bases and J lost 1; bases outside the gene matches: 6. CDR1 is MNHEY, CDR2 SVGAGI, per germline. This clone came up a few times. The genes are TRBV6-5 and TRBJ1-2, with 8 bases fitting TRBD1. The TCR originated in a human donor with acute or convalescent COVID-19. The donor label of this sample is uncertain. Sequencing was performed on peripheral blood. DNA for the CDR3: TGTGCCAGCAGTCGACAGGGGAAAAGTAACTATGGCTACACCTTC. Translation: CASSRQGKSNYGYTF.